The source of this T cell receptor beta chain is a study of read filtering for tumor transcriptome and immune sequencing. About the research overall: Patients were around 17 male and about 15 female, mean age approximately 70 years, range about 40 to 85. DNase treatment preceded whole-transcriptome library preparation. Study results and caveats: Approximately 82% of IR-seq clonotypes had a single read, yet these held around 3.3% of reads.

Turning to this clonotype: Its target is unknown. With only one base between it and a far larger clone, this is likely a read error.

Every patient had bone marrow sampled while the disease was active. Germline V lookup: CDR1 SGHTA, CDR2 FQGNSA. The CDR3 is 16 residues long. From 300 to 400 ng of RNA, a library with molecular barcoded alpha/delta and beta/gamma adaptors was made. TCRdb analysed the reads with MiXCR anew, one entry per CDR3 protein. The sample yields approximately 41,000 distinct CDR3 sequences, around an eighth seen once. The TCR comes from a donor aged 40 or older with multiple myeloma. Material for sequencing was a population of CD138-negative cells sorted from bone marrow. The genes are TRBV7-2 and TRBJ2-1, with 11 bases lining up with TRBD2. The CDR3 DNA reads TGTGCCAGCAGCTCGGGGCTAGCGGGAGGCAACAATGGGCAGTTCTTC. It yields the protein CASSSGLAGGNNGQFF. Full variable domain (rest looked up from reference TRBV7-2 and TRBJ2-1): GAGVSQSPSNKVTEKGKDVELRCDPISGHTALYWYRQSLGQGLEFLIYFQGNSAPDKSGLPSDRFSAERTGGSVSTLTIQRTQQEDSAVYLCASSSGLAGGNNGQFFGPGTRLTVL.